This entry concerns a single T cell receptor beta chain. Per the germline V gene, CDR1 is SGHTA and CDR2 is FQGNSA. CDR3 size: 13 residues. The germline V and J ends were trimmed by 3 bases and 7 bases, with 12 bases remaining between them. In the authors' workflow: From reference gene primer amplification, estimates of nucleated cell counts were derived. Profiling relied on immunoSEQ multiplex PCR, and the TCRdb table lists in-frame clones only, not all of them. That table supplies the V and J calls and clone size; D and trimming were determined from the DNA. This table holds some 110,000 clones, 80% to 85% found once. The data originate from a study of blood T cell repertoires in COVID-19. Turning to the study itself: Collection of acute and convalescent COVID-19 samples took place in the United States, Italy and Spain. The analysed material was cDNA or gDNA that came from T cells, B-cell-depleted T cells, or PBMCs.

The sequence was obtained from a woman aged 80 or over with acute or convalescent COVID-19. The sequenced sample consisted of peripheral blood. The chain uses TRBV7-2 and TRBJ1-2; D not resolved. CDR3 nucleotide sequence: TGTGCCAGCAGCTTGTTCGGTCCGGGTGGCTACACCTTC. Its translation is CASSLFGPGGYTF.